This section outlines one TCR beta chain sequence together with its context. What it binds is not known. Autoimmune disease history or systemic immunosuppression was exclusionary. These data come from a study of OX40 agonist ivuxolimab in advanced cancers. Study at large: With a range of roughly 23 to 85, age averaged about 58 years, and around 83% were male. Notes on the study in general: Expansion of clones was among the lowest in partial responders at 0.1-3.0 mg/kg. Undetermined was the antigen specificity of the expanded peripheral T cells.

Some clones are missing from TCRdb's copy, which holds only in-frame ones; the method was immunoSEQ multiplex PCR. Of roughly 20,000 clones detected, roughly 90% appear once; the ten largest clones hold roughly 15%. Here the sequenced sample was CD4+ or CD8+ T cells sorted from blood, taken in a trial of the OX40 agonist ivuxolimab. The clonotype comes from an adult with an advanced solid tumor such as melanoma, head and neck, liver or kidney cancer.

The CDR3 loop is CASSISGRSYEQYF. In DNA form, the CDR3 reads TGCGCCAGCAGCATTAGCGGGAGGTCCTACGAGCAGTACTTC. The V call is TRBV10-2, the J call TRBJ2-7; 10 positions match TRBD2. The germline V gene encodes CDR1 WSHSY and CDR2 SAAADI. The CDR3 sequence is 14 residues long. Trimming at V came to 6 bases and at J to 1 base, leaving 3 bases not matched to a gene.